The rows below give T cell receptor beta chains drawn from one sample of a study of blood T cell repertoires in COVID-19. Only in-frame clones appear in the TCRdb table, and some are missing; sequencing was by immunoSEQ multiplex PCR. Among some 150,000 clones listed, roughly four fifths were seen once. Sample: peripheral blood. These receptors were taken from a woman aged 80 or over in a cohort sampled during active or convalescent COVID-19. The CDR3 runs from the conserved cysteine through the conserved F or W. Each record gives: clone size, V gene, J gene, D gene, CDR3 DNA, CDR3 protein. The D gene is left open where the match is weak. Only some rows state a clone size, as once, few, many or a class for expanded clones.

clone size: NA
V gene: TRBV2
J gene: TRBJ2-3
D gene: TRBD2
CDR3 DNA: TGTGCCAGCAAGGAACGGGGGGGCACAGATACGCAGTATTTT
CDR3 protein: CASKERGGTDTQYF

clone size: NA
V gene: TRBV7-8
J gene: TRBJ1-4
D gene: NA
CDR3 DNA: TGTGCCAGCAGCCCTAGGACAACAACTAATGAAAAACTGTTTTTT
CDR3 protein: CASSPRTTTNEKLFF

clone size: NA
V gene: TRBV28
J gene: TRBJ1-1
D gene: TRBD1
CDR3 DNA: TGTGCCAGCAACGGGGTAATCGGACAGGGAAGGACTGAAGCTTTCTTT
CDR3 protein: CASNGVIGQGRTEAFF

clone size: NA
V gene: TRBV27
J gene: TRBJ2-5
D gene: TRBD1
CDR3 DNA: TGTGCCAGCAGTCTTCAGGGGGAAGAGACCCAGTACTTC
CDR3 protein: CASSLQGEETQYF

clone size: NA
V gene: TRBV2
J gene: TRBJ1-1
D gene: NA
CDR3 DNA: TGTGCCAGCACCACCGGGGTGAACGCTTTCTTT
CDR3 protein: CASTTGVNAFF

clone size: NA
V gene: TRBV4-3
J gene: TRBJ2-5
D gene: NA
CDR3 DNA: TGCGCCAGCAGCCTCGTCCTAGCCCCCTTTGAGACCCAGTACTTC
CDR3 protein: CASSLVLAPFETQYF

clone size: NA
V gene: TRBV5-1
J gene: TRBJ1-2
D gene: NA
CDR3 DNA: TGCGCCAGCAGCTTGGGCGGACAGAACTATGGCTACACCTTC
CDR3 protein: CASSLGGQNYGYTF

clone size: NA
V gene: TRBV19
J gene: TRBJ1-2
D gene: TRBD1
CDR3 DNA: TGTGCCAGTAGTACGCTTCGAAGGGATCGACAGGGGGCTAACTATGGCTACACCTTC
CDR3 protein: CASSTLRRDRQGANYGYTF

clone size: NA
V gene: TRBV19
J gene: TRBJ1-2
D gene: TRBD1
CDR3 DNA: TGTGCCAGTAGACGGACAGGGGGCTATGGCTACACCTTC
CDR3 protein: CASRRTGGYGYTF

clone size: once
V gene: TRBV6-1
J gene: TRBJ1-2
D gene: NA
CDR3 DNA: TGTGCCAGCAGTGGCCTGGTTGTGGGGGCCCCCAACTATGGCTACACCTTC
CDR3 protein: CASSGLVVGAPNYGYTF

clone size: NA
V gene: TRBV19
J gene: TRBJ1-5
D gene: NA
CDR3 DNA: TGTGCCAGTAGTTCACAGGGTCCGAATCAGCCCCAGCATTTT
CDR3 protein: CASSSQGPNQPQHF

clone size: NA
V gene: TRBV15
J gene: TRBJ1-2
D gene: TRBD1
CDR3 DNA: TGTGCCACCAGCAGAGCTATGGGACAGGGCTATGGCTACACCTTC
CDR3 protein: CATSRAMGQGYGYTF

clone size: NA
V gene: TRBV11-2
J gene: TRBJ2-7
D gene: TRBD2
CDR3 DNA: TGTGCCAGCAGCTTCGGACTAGCGGGAACCTACGAGCAGTACTTC
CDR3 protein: CASSFGLAGTYEQYF

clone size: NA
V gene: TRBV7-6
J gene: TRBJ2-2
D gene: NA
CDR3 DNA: TGTGCCAGCAGCAAGTGGGGGGGCACGAACACCGGGGAGCTGTTTTTT
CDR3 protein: CASSKWGGTNTGELFF

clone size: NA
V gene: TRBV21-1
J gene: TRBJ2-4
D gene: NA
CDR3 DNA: TGTGCCAGCAGCCCCGGGGAGGTAGCCAAAAACATTCAGTACTTC
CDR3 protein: CASSPGEVAKNIQYF

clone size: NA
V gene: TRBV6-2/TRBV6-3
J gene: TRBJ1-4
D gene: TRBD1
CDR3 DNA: TGTGCCAGCAGTTTGGACAGGGGTGGCGAAAAACTGTTTTTT
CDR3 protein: CASSLDRGGEKLFF

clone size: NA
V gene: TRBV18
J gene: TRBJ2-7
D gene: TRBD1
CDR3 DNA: TGTGCCAGCTCAGCAAACCCGGGACAGGGGTACGAGCAGTACTTC
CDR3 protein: CASSANPGQGYEQYF

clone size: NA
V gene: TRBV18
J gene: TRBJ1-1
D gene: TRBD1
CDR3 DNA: TGTGCCAGCTCACCTTCGACAGGGTGGATGAACACTGAAGCTTTCTTT
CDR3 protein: CASSPSTGWMNTEAFF

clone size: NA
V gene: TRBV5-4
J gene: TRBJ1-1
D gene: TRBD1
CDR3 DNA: TGTGCCAGCAGCGTTGCCGGGACAGAACTTGAAGCTTTCTTT
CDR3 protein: CASSVAGTELEAFF

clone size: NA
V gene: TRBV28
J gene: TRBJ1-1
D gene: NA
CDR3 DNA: TGTGCCAGCATCTACGGACTTTCGAACACTGAAGCTTTCTTT
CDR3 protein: CASIYGLSNTEAFF

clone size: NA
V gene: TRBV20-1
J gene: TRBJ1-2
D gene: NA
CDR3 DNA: TGCAGTGCTAGTGTCGGTAGCGGCATTGATGGCTACACCTTC
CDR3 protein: CSASVGSGIDGYTF

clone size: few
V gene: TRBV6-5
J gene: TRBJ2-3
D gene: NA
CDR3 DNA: TGTGCCAGCAGTTACTCGAGGGCTGACAGCACAGATACGCAGTATTTT
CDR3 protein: CASSYSRADSTDTQYF

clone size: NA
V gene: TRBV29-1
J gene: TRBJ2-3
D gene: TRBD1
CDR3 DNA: TGCAGCGTTGTGGTAACCGGACAGGGGACGCAGTATTTT
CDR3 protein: CSVVVTGQGTQYF

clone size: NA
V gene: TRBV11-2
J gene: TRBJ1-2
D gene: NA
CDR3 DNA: TGTGCCAGCAGCCAGAGGGGGTTTCTGGGCTACACCTTC
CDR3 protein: CASSQRGFLGYTF

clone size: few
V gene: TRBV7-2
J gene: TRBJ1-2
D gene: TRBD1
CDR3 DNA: TGTGCCAGCAGCTTAGAGACAGGGATTAACTATGGCTACACCTTC
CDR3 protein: CASSLETGINYGYTF

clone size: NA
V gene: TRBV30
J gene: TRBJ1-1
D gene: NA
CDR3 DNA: TGTGCCTGGAGTGTTCGGGGGACTGATGAAGCTTTCTTT
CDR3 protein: CAWSVRGTDEAFF

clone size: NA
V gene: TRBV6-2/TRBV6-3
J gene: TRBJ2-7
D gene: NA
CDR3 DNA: TGTGCCAGCAGTCCCAGGGTTCAATTGGGGACCTACGAGCAGTACTTC
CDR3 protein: CASSPRVQLGTYEQYF

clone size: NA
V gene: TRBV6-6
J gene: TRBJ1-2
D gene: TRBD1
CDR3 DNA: TGTGCCAGCAGTCTACGGGACAGGGGGGCCAGGGGTTATGGCTACACCTTC
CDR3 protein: CASSLRDRGARGYGYTF

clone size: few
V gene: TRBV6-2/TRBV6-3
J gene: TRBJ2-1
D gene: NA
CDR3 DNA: TGTGCCAGCAGCCTATCCTCCGAGGAGCAGTTCTTC
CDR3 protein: CASSLSSEEQFF

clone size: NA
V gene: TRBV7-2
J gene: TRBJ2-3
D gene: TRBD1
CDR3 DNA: TGTGCCAGCCGGGACAGGGGGACAGATACGCAGTATTTT
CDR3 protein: CASRDRGTDTQYF

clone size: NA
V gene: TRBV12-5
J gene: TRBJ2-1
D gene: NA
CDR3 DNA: TGTGCTAGTGCTAGGACAGAATACAATGAGCAGTTCTTC
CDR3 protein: CASARTEYNEQFF

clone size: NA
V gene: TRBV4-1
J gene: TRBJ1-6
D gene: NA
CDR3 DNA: TGCGCCAGCAGCCTTTTTGCAGGGGAATCACCCCTCCACTTT
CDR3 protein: CASSLFAGESPLHF

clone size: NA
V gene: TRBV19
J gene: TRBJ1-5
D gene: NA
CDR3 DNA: TGTGCCAGTAGTACGGGGGGAAAGAGCAATCAGCCCCAGCATTTT
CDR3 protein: CASSTGGKSNQPQHF

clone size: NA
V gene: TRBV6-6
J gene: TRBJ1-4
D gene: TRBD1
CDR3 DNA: TGTGCCAGCAGTCCCGGACAGGGTTCTGAAAAACTGTTTTTT
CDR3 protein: CASSPGQGSEKLFF

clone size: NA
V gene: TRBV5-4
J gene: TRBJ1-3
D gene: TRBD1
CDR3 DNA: TGTGCCAGCAGCTGGGGGCAGGGGGCGGCTGGAAACACCATATATTTT
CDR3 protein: CASSWGQGAAGNTIYF

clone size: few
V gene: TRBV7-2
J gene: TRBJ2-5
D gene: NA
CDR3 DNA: TGTGCCAGCAGCTTTGACTTGGGAGAGACCCAGTACTTC
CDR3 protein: CASSFDLGETQYF

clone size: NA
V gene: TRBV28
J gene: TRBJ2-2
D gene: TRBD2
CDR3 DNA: TGTGCCAGCAGACCTAGCGGGGTTACCTCCGGGGAGCTGTTTTTT
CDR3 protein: CASRPSGVTSGELFF

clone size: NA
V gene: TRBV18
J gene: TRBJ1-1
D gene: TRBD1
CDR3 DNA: TGTGCCAGCTCACCGGACAGGGATCGCTTGGACACTGAAGCTTTCTTT
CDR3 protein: CASSPDRDRLDTEAFF

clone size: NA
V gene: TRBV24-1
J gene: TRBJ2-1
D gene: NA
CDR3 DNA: TGTGCCACCAGTGGGGGGGCCTACAATGAGCAGTTCTTC
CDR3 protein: CATSGGAYNEQFF

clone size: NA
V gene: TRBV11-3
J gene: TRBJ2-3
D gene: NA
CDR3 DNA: TGTGCCAGCAGCTTAGGGGGAGCAGATACGCAGTATTTT
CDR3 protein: CASSLGGADTQYF

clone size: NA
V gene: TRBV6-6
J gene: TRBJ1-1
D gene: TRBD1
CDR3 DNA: TGTGCCAGCAGTTCAACAGGGGGAATCACTGAAGCTTTCTTT
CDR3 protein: CASSSTGGITEAFF

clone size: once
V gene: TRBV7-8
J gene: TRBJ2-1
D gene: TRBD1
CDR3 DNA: TGTGCCAGCGGCTCGATCGTCGGGACAGTTTACAATGAGCAGTTCTTC
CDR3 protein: CASGSIVGTVYNEQFF

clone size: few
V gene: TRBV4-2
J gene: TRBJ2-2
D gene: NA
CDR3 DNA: TGTGCCAGCAGCCCCAGGCCCAGGGTTGGCGGCACCGGGGAGCTGTTTTTT
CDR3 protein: CASSPRPRVGGTGELFF

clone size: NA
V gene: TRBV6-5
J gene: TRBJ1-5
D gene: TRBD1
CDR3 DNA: TGTGCCAGCAGTCCCACAGGGGCGCTGAATCAGCCCCAGCATTTT
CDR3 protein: CASSPTGALNQPQHF

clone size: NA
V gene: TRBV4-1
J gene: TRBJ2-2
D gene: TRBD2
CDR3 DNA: TGCGCCAGCAGATCAGCGGGGGCCCGGGTCGGGGAGCTGTTTTTT
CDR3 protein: CASRSAGARVGELFF